This T cell receptor (beta chain) was found in a study of regulatory T cells in long-lasting Graves disease. The wider study: Those Graves' patients who were newly diagnosed had been on antithyroid drugs under 3 months.

Both iRepertoire HTBI primers and Arm-PCR of CDR3 regions were used to build the TCR beta libraries. TCRdb re-called the multiplex PCR reads through MiXCR, storing one row per CDR3 protein. The sample has about 430,000 distinct CDR3 sequences, roughly 15% seen once. Points from the study as a whole: Favored usage of TRBV28, TRBJ1-2 and TRBJ2-5 was recorded in persistent disease.

Sample time point: newly diagnosed GD, antithyroid drugs for less than 3 months. From PBMCs, RNA was extracted and then used to make the TCR library. Comment on this clonotype: The antigen remains undetermined.

CDR3 length equals 13 residues. Germline-derived CDR1 and CDR2 are SNHLY and FYNNEI. V shed 7 bases and J shed 7 bases, with 14 bases lying between them. This sample also belongs to another study, concerning T cells in Graves' hyperthyroidism and ophthalmopathy. From that second work: Exclusion criteria comprised uncontrolled infection, other autoimmune disease, pregnancy or lactation. Ophthalmopathy was model-predicted a median roughly 6.5 months pre-onset.

Sequences were derived from peripheral blood mononuclear cells (PBMCs), sampled at new diagnosis, from a patient treated with antithyroid drugs. The V call is TRBV2, the J call TRBJ1-5; a possible D gene is TRBD1 (5 bases). This TCR derives from a woman in her forties with Graves disease. DNA of the CDR3: TGTGCCAGCAAGGGTACAGGAGGACAGCCCCAGCATTTT. Translated: CASKGTGGQPQHF.